This T cell receptor (beta chain) emerged from a study of blood T cell repertoires in COVID-19. TCRdb's table, derived via immunoSEQ multiplex PCR, lists solely in-frame clones and lacks some. The table has 250,000 to 350,000 clones, approximately 91% seen once. Germline V gene sequence: CDR1 LGHNA, CDR2 YNFKEQ. This CDR3 has 16 residues. Trimming cost V 0 bases and J 7 bases; bases outside gene matches: 7. This chain joins TRBV4-2 and TRBJ1-2, with 11 bases fitting TRBD1. The sequence was collected from a woman aged 40-49 years who had recovered from COVID-19. Source material: peripheral blood. The CDR3 sequence is CASSQDPGQGATGYTF. Written as DNA, the CDR3 is TGTGCCAGCAGCCAAGATCCTGGACAGGGGGCTACTGGCTACACCTTC.